Listed below are T cell receptor beta chains from one sample, sequenced in a study of radiotherapy plus CTLA-4 blockade in lung cancer. Libraries were prepared by immunoSEQ multiplex PCR; TCRdb keeps only in-frame clonotypes and omits some of them. Altogether about 77,000 clones are present, 74% being singletons, with the ten largest covering more than 9%. The sample in question was peripheral blood, obtained from a patient treated with radiotherapy plus ipilimumab. All receptors derive from a human donor with non-small cell lung cancer whose response to radiotherapy plus ipilimumab could not be evaluated. CDR3s include the opening cysteine and the closing phenylalanine or tryptophan. Each record gives: J gene, clone size, V gene, D gene, CDR3 protein, CDR3 DNA. A D gene is named only where the DNA matches it firmly. Clone size, where shown, is once, few, many, or a class for clones that have expanded.

TRBJ2-1 | . | TRBV11-2 | . | CATSDWVDEQFF | TGTGCCACCTCGGACTGGGTCGATGAGCAGTTCTTC
TRBJ1-4 | . | TRBV10-1 | . | CASSESTPGYNEKLFF | TGCGCCAGCAGTGAGTCGACGCCAGGGTATAATGAAAAACTGTTTTTT
TRBJ1-1 | . | TRBV2 | TRBD1 | CASSEMGQGARNTEAFF | TGTGCCAGCAGTGAGATGGGTCAGGGGGCCCGGAACACTGAAGCTTTCTTT
TRBJ1-6 | . | TRBV5-4 | . | CASSFFVYSYNSPLHF | TGTGCCAGCAGCTTTTTTGTCTACTCCTATAATTCACCCCTCCACTTT
TRBJ2-3 | . | TRBV11-3 | . | CASSLALQGTDTQYF | TGTGCCAGCAGCTTAGCTCTACAGGGTACAGATACGCAGTATTTT
TRBJ2-7 | once | TRBV7-8 | . | CASSLRRVIMYEQYF | TGTGCCAGCAGCTTACGGAGGGTAATTATGTACGAGCAGTACTTC
TRBJ2-7 | . | TRBV7-2 | TRBD1 | CASSLRQGADEQYF | TGTGCCAGCAGCTTGAGACAGGGGGCCGACGAGCAGTACTTC
TRBJ1-5 | few | TRBV10-3 | . | CAISGHTSNQPQHF | TGTGCCATCAGTGGACATACTAGCAATCAGCCCCAGCATTTT
TRBJ1-4 | . | TRBV18 | . | CASSQSKVGGTNEKLFF | TGTGCCAGCTCACAGTCGAAGGTTGGGGGGACTAATGAAAAACTGTTTTTT
TRBJ1-1 | . | TRBV6-1 | . | CASSATGGEAFF | TGTGCCAGCAGTGCAACGGGGGGCGAAGCTTTCTTT
TRBJ1-2 | . | TRBV2 | . | CASSERENYGYTF | TGTGCCAGCAGTGAACGGGAAAACTATGGCTACACCTTC
TRBJ1-4 | . | TRBV28 | . | CASRPQGHINEKLFF | TGTGCCAGCAGACCGCAGGGACACATTAATGAAAAACTGTTTTTT
TRBJ2-1 | . | TRBV7-9 | TRBD2 | CASSFSGGAGNEQFF | TGTGCCAGCAGCTTTAGCGGGGGGGCCGGCAATGAGCAGTTCTTC
TRBJ2-3 | . | TRBV10-2 | TRBD2 | CASSERLGSGATDTQYF | TGCGCCAGCTCAGAACGGCTTGGAAGCGGGGCGACAGATACGCAGTATTTT
TRBJ1-2 | . | TRBV5-1 | . | CASSPGEGRTF | TGCGCCAGCAGCCCCGGGGAGGGCAGGACCTTC
TRBJ2-5 | once | TRBV5-8 | . | CASNLDTEETQYF | TGTGCCAGCAACTTAGACACCGAAGAGACCCAGTACTTC
TRBJ1-6 | . | TRBV28 | TRBD1 | CASSLGQGYRSPLHF | TGTGCCAGCAGTTTAGGACAGGGGTATCGTTCACCCCTCCACTTT
TRBJ2-7 | once | TRBV19 | . | CASSMVQGYEQYF | TGTGCCAGTAGTATGGTTCAGGGCTACGAGCAGTACTTC
TRBJ2-5 | . | TRBV5-4 | . | CASSLYRSGGKETQYF | TGTGCCAGCAGCCTGTATCGGTCCGGGGGAAAAGAGACCCAGTACTTC
TRBJ1-4 | . | TRBV6-5 | . | CASIAEDEKLFF | TGTGCCAGCATCGCGGAGGATGAAAAACTGTTTTTT
TRBJ2-5 | . | TRBV11-2 | . | CASSLQETQYF | TGTGCCAGCAGCCTCCAAGAGACCCAGTACTTC
TRBJ2-5 | . | TRBV7-3 | . | CASSSRPRETQYF | TGTGCCAGCAGCTCGAGGCCGAGGGAGACCCAGTACTTC
TRBJ1-1 | few | TRBV6-6 | TRBD1 | CASSLGQYTEAFF | TGTGCCAGCAGCCTGGGACAGTACACTGAAGCTTTCTTT
TRBJ1-2 | . | TRBV5-4 | TRBD1 | CASSPRDSYGYTF | TGTGCCAGCAGCCCTAGGGACAGCTATGGCTACACCTTC
TRBJ1-1 | . | TRBV6-6 | TRBD1 | CASSSGGSAFF | TGTGCCAGCAGTTCAGGGGGTTCGGCTTTCTTT
TRBJ2-2 | once | TRBV6-4 | TRBD1 | CASSDSQGAGELFF | TGTGCCAGCAGTGACTCTCAGGGGGCCGGGGAGCTGTTTTTT
TRBJ2-1 | once | TRBV27 | TRBD1 | CASSDRQGRQFF | TGTGCCAGCAGTGACAGACAGGGTAGGCAGTTCTTC
TRBJ2-3 | . | TRBV19 | TRBD2 | CASSLAGGSDTQYF | TGTGCCAGTAGCCTAGCGGGAGGATCAGATACGCAGTATTTT
TRBJ2-3 | . | TRBV7-3 | TRBD2 | CASSQRGGRGDTQYF | TGTGCCAGCAGCCAACGCGGGGGGCGGGGAGATACGCAGTATTTT
TRBJ1-1 | . | TRBV12-5 | . | CASGLRFRETEAFF | TGTGCTAGTGGTTTGCGGTTCAGGGAAACTGAAGCTTTCTTT
TRBJ1-3 | few | TRBV19 | . | CASRADSGNTIYF | TGTGCCAGTAGGGCTGACTCTGGAAACACCATATATTTT
TRBJ2-2 | . | TRBV18 | TRBD2 | CASSPWTSGNTGELFF | TGTGCCAGCTCACCATGGACTAGCGGGAACACCGGGGAGCTGTTTTTT
TRBJ2-7 | . | TRBV5-1 | TRBD1 | CASSPKQTGGYEQYF | TGCGCCAGCAGCCCTAAACAAACAGGGGGCTACGAGCAGTACTTC
TRBJ1-5 | . | TRBV6-5 | . | CASSYSGGGNQPQHF | TGTGCCAGCAGTTACTCCGGAGGTGGAAATCAGCCCCAGCATTTT
TRBJ1-5 | . | TRBV2 | . | CASSESLGAGTRPQHF | TGTGCCAGCAGTGAAAGTCTGGGGGCCGGTACTCGGCCCCAGCATTTT
TRBJ1-3 | . | TRBV28 | . | CASSFPPPSTIYF | TGTGCCAGCAGTTTCCCCCCCCCGAGCACCATATATTTT
TRBJ2-1 | few | TRBV5-1 | TRBD2 | CASSLGASGGNQQFF | TGCGCCAGCAGCTTGGGGGCTAGCGGGGGGAATCAGCAGTTCTTC
TRBJ1-3 | . | TRBV5-5 | . | CASSPTPSGNTIYF | TGTGCCAGCAGCCCTACCCCCTCTGGAAACACCATATATTTT
TRBJ2-2 | . | TRBV1 | . | CTSSPLASGGELFF | TGCACCAGCAGCCCCTTAGCGTCTGGCGGGGAGCTGTTTTTT
TRBJ2-3 | . | TRBV10-3 | . | CAISESRLTLSTDTQYF | TGTGCCATCAGTGAGTCGCGACTAACCCTTAGCACAGATACGCAGTATTTT
TRBJ1-1 | . | TRBV6-5 | . | CASTRGGDTEAFF | TGTGCCTCGACGCGGGGGGGGGACACTGAAGCTTTCTTT
TRBJ2-2 | few | TRBV28 | TRBD1 | CASSLAGQGLPYTGELFF | TGTGCCAGCAGTTTGGCGGGACAGGGGCTACCCTACACCGGGGAGCTGTTTTTT
TRBJ1-5 | . | TRBV27 | . | CASSSRSSGTLQPQHF | TGTGCCAGCAGTTCCAGGAGTAGCGGGACTTTACAGCCCCAGCATTTT